The clone carrying this T cell receptor (beta chain) has only a few counts. Antigen unknown. The entry originates in a study of T-cell memory formation after mild COVID-19. Study details: TCR clusters largely stayed donor specific. Study-level points and caveats: Pre-infection memory contained some responding clones, which suggested that cross-reactive memory had joined. Clones contracting across day 15 to 85 had a balanced CD4/CD8 profile; later expanding clones leaned CD4+.

5'RACE, which relied on constant-segment primers, yielded TCR alpha and TCR beta cDNA libraries carrying sample barcodes and UMIs. TCRdb redid the calling of the 5' RACE reads with MiXCR, one entry per CDR3 protein. The sample includes about 150,000 distinct CDR3 sequences, over 10% of them seen just once. The V gene's germline CDR1 is LNHNV and CDR2 YYDKDF (reference sequence). The CDR3 covers 15 residues. V was clipped by 5 bases and J by 2 bases, with 13 bases between them. The rearrangement uses TRBV15 and TRBJ2-4; D ambiguous. The origin of this receptor is a man aged 18 to 35 who had mild COVID-19 (a few samples of this study predate the infection). Cell type and time point are not known. Material: PBMCs or a T cell subset sorted from them (not recorded which). The CDR3 here is CATSVTSGTKNIQYF. Here the CDR3 DNA reads TGTGCCACCAGCGTTACCAGTGGTACCAAAAACATTCAGTACTTC.